The clone carrying this T cell receptor (beta chain) was observed a few times. What it binds is not known. Naive, central memory, regulatory and stem cell-like memory cells within the CD4+ compartment were sorted using CD45RO/CCR7/CD25/CD127/CD95/CD27. This specimen belongs to a study of beta chain features in type 1 diabetes. This CDR3 has 12 residues. The V gene lost 7 bases and the J gene lost 4 bases, with 10 bases spanning the gap. CDR1 and CDR2 from the germline V gene are KGHSH and LQKENI. Since all of the isolated RNA was reverse transcribed, expressed TCRB transcripts were what got sequenced. TCRdb's copy holds only in-frame clones and misses some; the assay was immunoSEQ multiplex PCR. In the table there are some 190,000 clones, approximately 8.1% of which are singletons. The study, taken as a whole, reports: Cells that show high TCR expression could be over-represented by cDNA sequencing. A moderate, significant TCRB CDR3 shortening appeared in type 1 diabetes across four CD4+ subsets.

The sample consisted of central memory CD4+ T cells from blood. This TCR derives from a young man with type 1 diabetes. The chain recombines TRBV18 with TRBJ1-2, with D tentatively TRBD1 (6 bases). The CDR3 reads CASFLDSYGYTF. CDR3 bases: TGTGCCAGCTTTTTGGACAGCTATGGCTACACCTTC.